These 19 T cell receptor beta chains were sequenced from one sample in a study of blood T cell repertoires in COVID-19. Sequenced by immunoSEQ multiplex PCR; TCRdb stores in-frame clones only, minus some. The data show 140,000 to 150,000 clones, 75% to 90% seen once. Sequences were obtained from peripheral blood. The receptors stem from a man aged 50-59 years who had recovered from COVID-19.

The chain carries TRBV7-9 and TRBJ2-1, with 13 bases matching TRBD2. This CDR3 region has 15 residues. After removal of 4 bases from V and 8 bases from J, the junction contained 5 bases not matched to a gene. CDR1 is SEHNR and CDR2 is FQNEAQ in the germline V gene (reference sequence). In DNA form, the CDR3 reads TGTGCCAGCAGCTCAGGACTAGCGGGGGTGGATGAGCAGTTCTTC. Amino acids: CASSSGLAGVDEQFF. Variable domain in full (rest from reference TRBV7-9 and TRBJ2-1): DTGVSQNPRHKITKRGQNVTFRCDPISEHNRLYWYRQTLGQGPEFLTYFQNEAQLEKSRLLSDRFSAERPKGSFSTLEIQRTEQGDSAMYLCASSSGLAGVDEQFFGPGTRLTVL.

The table lists this clone with a count of one. The chain combines TRBV2 with TRBJ1-2, with 8 positions matching TRBD1. Germline V gives CDR1 SNHLY, CDR2 FYNNEI. V was clipped by 6 bases and J by 3 bases; unmatched bases: 6. This CDR3 region has 14 residues. The CDR3 DNA reads as TGTGCCAGCAGACCCTTGACAGGGGACTATGGCTACACCTTC. It is translated as CASRPLTGDYGYTF.

This clone was seen a single time. This chain uses TRBV9 with TRBJ2-7; 9 positions match TRBD1. This CDR3 region has 14 residues. Losses at the gene ends were 0 bases for V and 3 bases for J; bases not matched to a gene: 1. Germline V gene data show CDR1 as SGDLS and CDR2 as YYNGEE. The CDR3 DNA follows: TGTGCCAGCAGCGTAGAGGGACAGGGCTACGAGCAGTACTTC. As protein: CASSVEGQGYEQYF.

J is TRBJ2-1 and V is TRBV13; 7 positions match TRBD1. The germline gives CDR1 PRHDT, CDR2 FYEKMQ (reference sequence). The CDR3 is made up of 14 amino acids. The ends lost 5 bases at V and 4 bases at J; junction bases unmatched: 5. This CDR3 reads CASSDGDRYNEQFF. CDR3 DNA sequence: TGTGCCAGCAGCGACGGGGACAGATACAATGAGCAGTTCTTC. Together with reference TRBV13 and TRBJ2-1, the CDR3 gives the full variable domain: AAGVIQSPRHLIKEKRETATLKCYPIPRHDTVYWYQQGPGQDPQFLISFYEKMQSDKGSIPDRFSAQQFSDYHSELNMSSLELGDSALYFCASSDGDRYNEQFFGPGTRLTVL.

V gene TRBV6-1 combines with J gene TRBJ1-5; possible D gene TRBD1, 6 bases. Between the trimmed V and J ends, which lost 0 bases and 4 bases, there was a span of 10 bases. The CDR3 contains 15 residues. Per the germline V gene, CDR1 is MNHNS and CDR2 is SASEGT. The CDR3 here is CASSEAGGRNQPQHF. In nucleotides, the CDR3 is TGTGCCAGCAGTGAAGCGGGGGGGCGGAATCAGCCCCAGCATTTT.

The chain carries TRBV5-6 and TRBJ1-5, with 8 bases matching TRBD1. V trimming: 3 bases; J trimming: 7 bases; junction bases outside the gene matches: 6. There are 14 residues in the CDR3. Germline-derived CDR1 and CDR2 are SGHDT and YYEEEE. The chain's CDR3 is CASSSTGGRQPQHF. For the CDR3, the DNA is TGTGCCAGCAGCTCTACAGGGGGTAGGCAGCCCCAGCATTTT.

This rearrangement joins TRBV5-6 to TRBJ2-5, with D maybe TRBD1 (5 bases). The germline gives CDR1 SGHDT, CDR2 YYEEEE. This CDR3 comprises 15 residues. Trimming removed 2 bases at V and 4 bases at J, with 15 bases between. The DNA of the CDR3 is TGTGCCAGCAGCTTCCGGACACCACGGCGAGAGACCCAGTACTTC. Translated: CASSFRTPRRETQYF.

V gene TRBV19 combines with J gene TRBJ1-5; tentatively, D is TRBD1 (5 bases). Germline assignment: CDR1 LNHDA and CDR2 SQIVND (reference sequence). With 4 bases removed from V and 3 bases from J, the gap between germline ends came to 16 bases. CDR3 length equals 16 residues. The CDR3 nucleotides are TGTGCCAGTAGTAATGAAGGGGATAGGTACAATCAGCCCCAGCATTTT. Its translation: CASSNEGDRYNQPQHF.

V and J are TRBV5-1 and TRBJ2-1; 8 positions match TRBD2. Per the germline V gene, CDR1 is SGHRS and CDR2 is YFSETQ. This CDR3 has 15 residues. The trim removed 4 bases at V and 2 bases at J, leaving 5 bases unmatched. CDR3 sequence (DNA): TGCGCCAGCAGCCTCACGGGGGGGCCCTACAATGAGCAGTTCTTC. Translating gives CASSLTGGPYNEQFF. The whole variable domain, remainder taken from reference TRBV5-1 and TRBJ2-1, is KAGVTQTPRYLIKTRGQQVTLSCSPISGHRSVSWYQQTPGQGLQFLFEYFSETQRNKGNFPGRFSGRQFSNSRSEMNVSTLELGDSALYLCASSLTGGPYNEQFFGPGTRLTVL.

The rearrangement links TRBV4-2 to TRBJ1-5; no firm D call. The CDR3 is 16 residues long. V was clipped by 1 base and J by 0 bases, with 10 bases between them. Germline V gene lookup returns CDR1 LGHNA and CDR2 YNFKEQ. The CDR3 bases are TGTGCCAGCAGCCAAGCCCGAGAGGGTAGCAATCAGCCCCAGCATTTT. This translates into CASSQAREGSNQPQHF.

The DNA of the CDR3 is TGCGCCAGCAGCTTTGGAGAGAGAAATGAAAAACTGTTTTTT. Translating gives CASSFGERNEKLFF. The chain joins TRBV5-1 to TRBJ1-4, with D unresolved. Germline V lookup: CDR1 SGHRS, CDR2 YFSETQ. This CDR3 spans 14 amino acids. V shed 2 bases and J shed 5 bases, with 10 bases lying between them.

The gene calls are TRBV11-2 and TRBJ1-3; D not certain. The germline V and J ends were trimmed by 3 bases and 2 bases, with 11 bases remaining between them. The CDR3 totals 15 residues. In germline, CDR1 is SGHAT, CDR2 FQNNGV. The CDR3 is CASSFLRGTGNTIYF. CDR3 nucleotide sequence: TGTGCCAGCAGCTTTTTGCGGGGTACTGGAAACACCATATATTTT.

The V and J genes are TRBV19 and TRBJ2-1, with TRBD1 identical over 9 bases. The J segment lost 9 bases and the V segment lost 2 bases, leaving 11 bases of the junction unmatched. The CDR3 is made up of 16 amino acids. Per the germline V gene, CDR1 is LNHDA and CDR2 is SQIVND (reference sequence). The CDR3 loop reads CASSITGGRFDTEQFF. CDR3 DNA sequence: TGTGCCAGTAGTATAACAGGGGGCCGGTTTGATACTGAGCAGTTCTTC. Combining the CDR3 with reference TRBV19 and TRBJ2-1 gives the whole variable domain DGGITQSPKYLFRKEGQNVTLSCEQNLNHDAMYWYRQDPGQGLRLIYYSQIVNDFQKGDIAEGYSVSREKKESFPLTVTSAQKNPTAFYLCASSITGGRFDTEQFFGPGTRLTVL.

The chain uses TRBV10-3 and TRBJ2-5; TRBD2 is a possible D gene (5 bases). CDR3 length: 12 residues. Deletions cut 8 bases from V and 5 bases from J, with 12 bases between. Germline V gene sequence: CDR1 ENHRY, CDR2 SYGVKD. The CDR3 DNA is TGTGCCATCTCAGCCCGCGGGGAGACCCAGTACTTC. The encoded protein is CAISARGETQYF.

V gene TRBV6-5 combines with J gene TRBJ1-2, with 10 bases fitting TRBD1. Germline trimming cut 10 bases from V and 9 bases from J; bases unmatched to any gene: 14. Germline V lookup: CDR1 MNHEY, CDR2 SVGAGI. The CDR3 has 14 amino acids. The CDR3 nucleotides read TGTGCCACCCGACCGGGACAGGGGCCGCGGAGCTACACCTTC. Encoded protein: CATRPGQGPRSYTF.

V gene TRBV3-1 (or the pseudogene TRBV3-2) combines with J gene TRBJ1-3; no clear D. V shed 2 bases and J shed 4 bases, with 15 bases lying between them. Germline CDR1 is LGHDT and CDR2 is YNNKEL (reference sequence). This CDR3 comprises 16 residues. CDR3 region: CASSQPAAATGNTIYF. The DNA for the CDR3 is TGTGCCAGCAGCCAACCCGCGGCCGCAACGGGAAACACCATATATTTT.

The CDR3 protein is CASSRGQGTNTEAFF. The CDR3 DNA is TGTGCCAGCAGCCGGGGACAGGGGACGAACACTGAAGCTTTCTTT. This chain connects TRBV7-8 to TRBJ1-1; 10 nucleotides agree with TRBD1. Germline loops: CDR1 SGHVS, CDR2 FQNEAQ. The CDR3 totals 15 residues. The V gene end was trimmed by 5 bases and the J gene end by 1 base; junction bases not matched to a gene: 4.

This clone was detected once. J is TRBJ2-7 and V is TRBV6-5; 10 bases match TRBD1. V lost 4 bases, J lost 3 bases, and 9 bases stayed unmatched. Germline V gene data show CDR1 as MNHEY and CDR2 as SVGAGI. The CDR3 is made up of 16 amino acids. For the CDR3, the DNA is TGTGCCAGCAGTTTAGGGGGACAGGGGTCCAGCTACGAGCAGTACTTC. Residues: CASSLGGQGSSYEQYF.

V and J are TRBV5-1 and TRBJ2-2; TRBD1 agrees at 11 bases. CDR1 is SGHRS, CDR2 YFSETQ, per germline. Trimming at V came to 2 bases and at J to 4 bases, leaving 4 bases not matched to a gene. The CDR3 consists of 16 residues. CDR3 in amino acids: CASSLGQGAATGELFF. The DNA for the CDR3 is TGCGCCAGCAGCTTAGGACAGGGGGCGGCCACCGGGGAGCTGTTTTTT. Using reference TRBV5-1 and TRBJ2-2 for the parts outside the CDR3, the full variable domain is KAGVTQTPRYLIKTRGQQVTLSCSPISGHRSVSWYQQTPGQGLQFLFEYFSETQRNKGNFPGRFSGRQFSNSRSEMNVSTLELGDSALYLCASSLGQGAATGELFFGEGSRLTVL.